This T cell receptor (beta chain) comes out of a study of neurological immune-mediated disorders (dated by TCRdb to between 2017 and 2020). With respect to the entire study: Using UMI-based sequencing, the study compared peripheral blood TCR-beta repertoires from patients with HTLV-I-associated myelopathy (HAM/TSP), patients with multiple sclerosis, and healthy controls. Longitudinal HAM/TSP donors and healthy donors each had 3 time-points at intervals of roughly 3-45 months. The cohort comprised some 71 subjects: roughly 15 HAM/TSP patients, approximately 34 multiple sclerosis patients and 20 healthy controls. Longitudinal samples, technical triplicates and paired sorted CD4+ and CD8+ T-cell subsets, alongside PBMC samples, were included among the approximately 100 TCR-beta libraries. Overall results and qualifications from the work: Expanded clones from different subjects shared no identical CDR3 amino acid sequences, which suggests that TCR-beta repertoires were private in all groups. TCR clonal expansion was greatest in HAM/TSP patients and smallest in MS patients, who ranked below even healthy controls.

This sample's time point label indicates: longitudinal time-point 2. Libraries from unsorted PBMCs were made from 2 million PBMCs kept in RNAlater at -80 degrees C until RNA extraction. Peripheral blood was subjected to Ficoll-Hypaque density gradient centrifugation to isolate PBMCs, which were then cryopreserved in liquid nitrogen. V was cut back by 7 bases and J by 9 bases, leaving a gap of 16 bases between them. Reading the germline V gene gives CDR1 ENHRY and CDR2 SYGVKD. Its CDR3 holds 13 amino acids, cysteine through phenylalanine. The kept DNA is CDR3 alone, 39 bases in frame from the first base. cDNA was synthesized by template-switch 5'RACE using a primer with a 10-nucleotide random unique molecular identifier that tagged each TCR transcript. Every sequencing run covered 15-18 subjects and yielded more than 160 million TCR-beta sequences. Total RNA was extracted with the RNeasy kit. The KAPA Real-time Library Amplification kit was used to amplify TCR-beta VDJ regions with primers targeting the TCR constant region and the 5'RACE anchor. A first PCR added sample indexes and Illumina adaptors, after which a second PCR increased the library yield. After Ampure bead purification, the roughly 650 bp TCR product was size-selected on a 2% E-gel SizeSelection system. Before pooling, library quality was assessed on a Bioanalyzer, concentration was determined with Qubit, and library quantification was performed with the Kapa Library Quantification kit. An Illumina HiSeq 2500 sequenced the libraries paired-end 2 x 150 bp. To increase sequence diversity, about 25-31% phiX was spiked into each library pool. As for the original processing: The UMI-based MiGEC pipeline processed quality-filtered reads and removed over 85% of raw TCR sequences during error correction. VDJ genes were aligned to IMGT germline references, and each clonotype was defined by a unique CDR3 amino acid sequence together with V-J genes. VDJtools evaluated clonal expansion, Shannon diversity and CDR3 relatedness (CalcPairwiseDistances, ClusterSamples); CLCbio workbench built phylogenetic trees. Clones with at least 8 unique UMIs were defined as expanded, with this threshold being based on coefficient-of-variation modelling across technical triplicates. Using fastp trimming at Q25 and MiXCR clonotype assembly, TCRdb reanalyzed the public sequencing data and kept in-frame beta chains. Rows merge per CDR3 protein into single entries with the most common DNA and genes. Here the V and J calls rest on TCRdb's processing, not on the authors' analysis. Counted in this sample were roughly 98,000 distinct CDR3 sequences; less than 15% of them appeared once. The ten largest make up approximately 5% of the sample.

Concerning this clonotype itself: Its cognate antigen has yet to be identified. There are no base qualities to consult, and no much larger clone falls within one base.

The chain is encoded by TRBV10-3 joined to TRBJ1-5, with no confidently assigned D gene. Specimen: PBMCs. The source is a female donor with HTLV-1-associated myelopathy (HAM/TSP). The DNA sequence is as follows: TGTGCCATCAAGGCTGCCCTCAATACGCCCCAGCATTTT. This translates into CAIKAALNTPQHF.